Listed here are 2 T cell receptor beta chains from one sample, sequenced in a study of OX40 agonist ivuxolimab in advanced cancers. Repertoires were generated with immunoSEQ multiplex PCR, while TCRdb's copy carries only in-frame clones and drops some. The sample carries approximately 57,000 clones, roughly 90% recorded once. The input for sequencing was CD4+ or CD8+ T cells sorted from blood, taken in a trial of the OX40 agonist ivuxolimab. The receptors stem from an adult with an advanced solid tumor such as melanoma, head and neck, liver or kidney cancer.

With regard to this clone: At the DNA level, this CDR3 is encoded by other sequences in the same sample as well. This chain connects TRBV7-8 to TRBJ1-1; unclear D gene. The CDR3 consists of 14 residues. The germline CDR1 and CDR2 sequences are SGHVS and FQNEAQ. V lost 3 bases to trimming and J lost 0 bases, with 8 bases between them. CDR3 DNA sequence: TGTGCCAGCAGCTTTGGTCAAATGAACACTGAAGCTTTCTTT. Protein: CASSFGQMNTEAFF.

The chain couples TRBV7-9 to TRBJ2-5, with D perhaps matching TRBD2 (6 bases). This CDR3 contains 17 residues. The ends were cut back, 7 bases at V and 0 bases at J, with 21 bases in the middle. Germline CDR1 SEHNR, CDR2 FQNEAQ (reference sequence). The CDR3 reads CASNTNGGEANQETQYF. The CDR3 nucleotides read TGTGCCAGCAACACCAATGGAGGGGAGGCCAACCAAGAGACCCAGTACTTC.